The rows below give T cell receptor beta chains drawn from one sample of a study of early T cells in non-severe SARS-CoV-2 infection. TCRdb re-derived calls from the 5' RACE reads in MiXCR, one entry per CDR3 protein. The table has 49,000 or so distinct CDR3 sequences, under 7% seen once. The material sequenced was whole blood, taken at baseline. All receptors derive from an adult who was a healthcare worker with PCR-confirmed SARS-CoV-2 infection or an uninfected control (not recorded which). Each CDR3 is given with its conserved first and last residue. A D gene is named only where the DNA matches it firmly. Clone size is not always given. Where it is, it says once, few, many or a class for expanded clones.

D gene,V gene,clone size,J gene,CDR3 DNA,CDR3 protein
.,TRBV10-3,many,TRBJ2-2,TGTGCCACGGGGTCGGGGGCCCTGAGAACCGGGGAGCTGTTTTTT,CATGSGALRTGELFF
TRBD2,TRBV11-2,many,TRBJ2-6,TGTGCCAGCAGCGGGCGACTAGCGGGGACGGCTGGGGCCAACGTCCTGACTTTC,CASSGRLAGTAGANVLTF
.,TRBV12-3/TRBV12-4,many,TRBJ1-3,TGTGCCAGCACAAGTCCCAGCTCTGGAAACACCATATATTTT,CASTSPSSGNTIYF
TRBD1,TRBV4-3,many,TRBJ2-5,TGCGCCAGCAGCGCGCAAGCAGGGGGCCTGGAGACCCAGTACTTC,CASSAQAGGLETQYF
.,TRBV6-1,many,TRBJ2-6,TGTGCCAGCAGGGACTGGACGAACTCTGGGGCCAACGTCCTGACTTTC,CASRDWTNSGANVLTF
.,TRBV10-3,few,TRBJ2-7,TGTGCCATCAGTGGGCTATACGAGCAGTACTTC,CAISGLYEQYF
.,TRBV7-3,many,TRBJ1-2,TGTGCCTCGGGATCGGGGAGCAACTATGGCTACACCTTC,CASGSGSNYGYTF
TRBD1,TRBV7-2,.,TRBJ2-5,TGTGCCAGCAGCCCACCGGGACAGCAAGAGACCCAGTACTTC,CASSPPGQQETQYF
.,TRBV12-3/TRBV12-4,many,TRBJ1-2,TGTGCCAGCAGTTTAAACAGGGAATCTGGCTACACCTTC,CASSLNRESGYTF
.,TRBV5-4,few,TRBJ2-2,TGTGCCAGCAGCTTTTCCACCTCGAACACCGGGGAGCTGTTTTTT,CASSFSTSNTGELFF
TRBD1,TRBV3-1,few,TRBJ2-2,TGTGCCAGCAGCCAAACCATGGGACAGGGGGCCATCGGGGAGCTGTTTTTT,CASSQTMGQGAIGELFF
.,TRBV6-1,many,TRBJ1-5,TGTGCCAGCAGTGAACCGGATCAAGTTCATCAGCCCCAGCATTTT,CASSEPDQVHQPQHF
.,TRBV7-2,few,TRBJ1-1,TGTGCCAGCAGTCACTCGACAGCTATGAACACTGAAGCTTTCTTT,CASSHSTAMNTEAFF
.,TRBV27,many,TRBJ2-1,TGTGCCAGCAGCCTTATCGGAGCTGAGCAGTTCTTC,CASSLIGAEQFF
.,TRBV7-9,.,TRBJ2-2,TGTGCCAGCAGCGTAACAGATACCGGGGAGCTGTTTTTT,CASSVTDTGELFF
TRBD1,TRBV9,.,TRBJ2-7,TGTGCCAGCAGCGCCGCCGGGACAGCTCCCTACGAGCAGTACTTC,CASSAAGTAPYEQYF
.,TRBV11-1,.,TRBJ2-1,TGTGCCAGCAGCACTCGTTGGGGTCGACAGCTTACCACGCAGTTCTTC,CASSTRWGRQLTTQFF
TRBD2,TRBV7-3,few,TRBJ2-3,TGTGCCAGCAGCCGCGGTGGACTAGCGGGGGTAACAGATACGCAGTATTTT,CASSRGGLAGVTDTQYF
.,TRBV30,many,TRBJ1-1,TGTGCCTGGAGTGTATTGGCCCGGGCCGGCTACACTGAAGCTTTCTTT,CAWSVLARAGYTEAFF
.,TRBV20-1,.,TRBJ2-7,TGCAGTGCTCCCATGAAATACTCCTACGAGCAGTACTTC,CSAPMKYSYEQYF
.,TRBV11-2,many,TRBJ2-7,TGTGCCAGCAGCGCGATAGAAACACACAGGTACGAGCAGTACTTC,CASSAIETHRYEQYF
.,TRBV25-1,.,TRBJ2-5,TGTGCCAGCAGTGAATACGGACAGATCGTGGAGACCCAGTACTTC,CASSEYGQIVETQYF
.,TRBV6-5,many,TRBJ1-1,TGTGCCAGCAGTTACGGGGATGGCACTGAAGCTTTCTTT,CASSYGDGTEAFF
.,TRBV4-1,.,TRBJ2-7,TGCGCCAGCAGCCAGTCGGCGGCGTGGTCCTACGAGCAGTACTTC,CASSQSAAWSYEQYF
.,TRBV28,.,TRBJ2-3,TGTGCCACGGTATCGGGGTTTGTCCCAGATACGCAGTATTTT,CATVSGFVPDTQYF
TRBD1,TRBV18,many,TRBJ1-5,TGTGCCAGCTCACCTGGACAGGGAGGCAATCAGCCCCAGCATTTT,CASSPGQGGNQPQHF
.,TRBV7-9,many,TRBJ1-5,TGTGCCAGCAGCTTAGGTGCAGGGGAGAATCAGCCCCAGCATTTT,CASSLGAGENQPQHF
.,TRBV19,few,TRBJ2-2,TGTGCCAGTATCCTTCGGCGGCAGGGCCACACCGGGGAGCTGTTTTTT,CASILRRQGHTGELFF
TRBD1,TRBV5-5,many,TRBJ2-1,TGTGCCAGCAGCCGGGGACAGGGGGTGGACAATGAGCAGTTCTTC,CASSRGQGVDNEQFF
.,TRBV20-1,many,TRBJ2-7,TGCAGTGCTAGAGGGACAGTGGCCTACGAGCAGTACTTC,CSARGTVAYEQYF
TRBD1,TRBV29-1,many,TRBJ2-1,TGCAGCGTTGGACAGGGGATGCACAATGAGCAGTTCTTC,CSVGQGMHNEQFF
.,TRBV27,.,TRBJ2-1,TGTGCCAGCAGTATAGGGGTCTACAATGAGCAGTTCTTC,CASSIGVYNEQFF
.,TRBV7-8,many,TRBJ2-2,TGTGCCCTACAGGACTCGAACACCGGGGAGCTGTTTTTT,CALQDSNTGELFF
.,TRBV20-1,many,TRBJ1-6,TGCAGTGCGCTGGACGACCTGGCCCTCCACTTT,CSALDDLALHF
.,TRBV10-1,many,TRBJ1-1,TGCGCCAGCAGGGAGTCCGGGACGGGGAACACTGAAGCTTTCTTT,CASRESGTGNTEAFF
.,TRBV25-1,many,TRBJ2-3,TGTGCCAGCAGTGAACGGGGGAAAGGTTATACGCAGTATTTT,CASSERGKGYTQYF
TRBD1,TRBV28,many,TRBJ2-5,TGTGCCAGCAGCGGGACAGTCCGGGAGACCCAGTACTTC,CASSGTVRETQYF
TRBD2,TRBV9,.,TRBJ2-5,TGTGCCAGCAGCGCGCGACTAGCTAGCGGCAGAGAGACCCAGTACTTC,CASSARLASGRETQYF
.,TRBV12-3/TRBV12-4,many,TRBJ1-6,TGTGCCAGCAGTTTAGCCGGGAGGGCTTCTTCACCCCTCCACTTT,CASSLAGRASSPLHF
.,TRBV29-1,.,TRBJ1-1,TGCAGCGGGGAAGGGAACACTGAAGCTTTCTTT,CSGEGNTEAFF
.,TRBV29-1,few,TRBJ2-5,TGCAGCGTTGAAGTGGAGACAGAGCAAGAGACCCAGTACTTC,CSVEVETEQETQYF
.,TRBV20-1,few,TRBJ1-1,TGCAGTGCTAGAAGAAGAAGGGGCCCTAACACTGAAGCTTTCTTT,CSARRRRGPNTEAFF
.,TRBV6-1,.,TRBJ2-4,TGTGCCAGCAGTGACGGGGGATTCGCCAAAAACATTCAGTACTTC,CASSDGGFAKNIQYF
TRBD1,TRBV19,few,TRBJ1-1,TGTGCCAGTAGACAGCCGGGACAGTCGAACACTGAAGCTTTCTTT,CASRQPGQSNTEAFF
.,TRBV18,many,TRBJ2-2,TGTGCCAGCTCACGCAACAGGGAGACCGGGGAGCTGTTTTTT,CASSRNRETGELFF
.,TRBV9,few,TRBJ2-7,TGTGCCAGCAGCGTTACCCAGGGACGGTCCGAGCAGTACTTC,CASSVTQGRSEQYF
.,TRBV15,.,TRBJ2-2,TGTGCCACCAGCAGAGATCTCCCGGGACACTACACCGGGGAGCTGTTTTTT,CATSRDLPGHYTGELFF
.,TRBV5-4,many,TRBJ1-4,TGTGCCAGCAGCAAAGGGGGAAGTTTGGATGAAAAACTGTTTTTT,CASSKGGSLDEKLFF
TRBD1,TRBV10-3,many,TRBJ1-1,TGTGCCATCAGTGTTAGGGGACAGGGCGACACTGAAGCTTTCTTT,CAISVRGQGDTEAFF
TRBD2,TRBV20-1,few,TRBJ2-1,TGCAGTGCTAGAGATCCCAGCGGGGGTGACAATGAGCAGTTCTTC,CSARDPSGGDNEQFF
.,TRBV27,many,TRBJ2-2,TGTGCCACCCGTTGGGGGCGCGACGGGGAGCTGTTTTTT,CATRWGRDGELFF
TRBD1,TRBV3-1,few,TRBJ2-3,TGTGCCAGCAGCCCTCGGACAGGAAGCACAGATACGCAGTATTTT,CASSPRTGSTDTQYF
.,TRBV7-2,many,TRBJ1-5,TGTGCCAGCAGCTTAGCGGATAGCAATCAGCCCCAGCATTTT,CASSLADSNQPQHF
TRBD1,TRBV5-1,few,TRBJ1-1,TGCGCCAGCAGCCAAAACCCAGCGAGACAGGGGAGTTTCGCTGAAGCTTTCTTT,CASSQNPARQGSFAEAFF
TRBD1,TRBV5-6,many,TRBJ1-6,TGTGCCAGCAGCTTGAACAGGGGTCGATCACCCCTCCACTTT,CASSLNRGRSPLHF
.,TRBV7-6,.,TRBJ1-1,TGTGCCAGCAGCTCAATAGTGAACACTGAAGCTTTCTTT,CASSSIVNTEAFF
.,TRBV27,.,TRBJ1-1,TGTGCCAGCAGTTTTGGCAGATACACTGAAGCTTTCTTT,CASSFGRYTEAFF
.,TRBV7-9,few,TRBJ2-3,TGTGCCAGCAGCACATTCAGGGATTCAGATACGCAGTATTTT,CASSTFRDSDTQYF
TRBD1,TRBV20-1,many,TRBJ1-1,TGCAGTGCTAGCGGTGGGACAGGGTCGAACACTGAAGCTTTCTTT,CSASGGTGSNTEAFF
.,TRBV4-3,many,TRBJ1-2,TGCGCCAGCAGCCGTGCAGGGCCTTACCTTAACTATGGCTACACCTTC,CASSRAGPYLNYGYTF